The 32 T cell receptor beta chains in this list originate from one sample, sequenced in a study of beta chain features in type 1 diabetes. Every bit of the isolated RNA underwent reverse transcription, so sequencing read expressed TCRB transcripts. Profiled with immunoSEQ multiplex PCR; TCRdb holds only in-frame clones, not every one. Of about 360,000 clones in the sample, around 12% are singletons; the top ten hold roughly 0.015%. Sequencing used naive CD4+ T cells from blood. All receptors come from a man between 18 and 29 years old in good health.

The chain recombines TRBV28 with TRBJ2-7; possible D gene TRBD2, 6 bases. The V end was cut by 3 bases, the J end by 0 bases, with 12 bases between. Germline CDR1 and CDR2: MDHEN and SYDVKM. This CDR3 spans 15 amino acids. CDR3 region: CASSLEGSYSYEQYF. In DNA, the CDR3 is TGTGCCAGCAGTTTGGAGGGATCATACTCCTACGAGCAGTACTTC.

This clone was counted only a few times. This rearrangement joins TRBV7-9 to TRBJ1-2, with 7 bases aligning to TRBD1. From germline, CDR1 is SEHNR and CDR2 FQNEAQ (reference sequence). The CDR3 has 18 amino acids. V shed 5 bases and J 1 base; nucleotides not matched to a gene: 16. The CDR3 loop reads CASSPRAGTDTNNYGYTF. The CDR3 nucleotides are TGTGCCAGCAGCCCACGAGCCGGGACAGATACCAATAACTATGGCTACACCTTC.

In this sample, this clone turned up a few times. The chain couples TRBV7-9 to TRBJ1-5; 7 bases line up with TRBD1. Germline V lookup: CDR1 SEHNR, CDR2 FQNEAQ (reference sequence). The CDR3 is made up of 15 amino acids. J was trimmed by 2 bases and V by 3 bases; bases with no gene match: 4. CDR3 loop: CASSFGQAGNQPQHF. The CDR3 bases are TGTGCCAGCAGCTTTGGACAGGCAGGCAATCAGCCCCAGCATTTT.

This chain uses TRBV14 with TRBJ1-6; D is perhaps TRBD1 (5 bases). Trimming left V 6 bases short and J 4 bases short, with 16 bases between. Germline lookup yields CDR1 SGHDN and CDR2 FVKESK. The CDR3 spans 16 residues. In DNA form, the CDR3 reads TGTGCCAGCAGTCCAAGAATATCAGGGTATAATTCACCCCTCCACTTT. This codes for CASSPRISGYNSPLHF.

The chain combines TRBV7-2 with TRBJ2-1; weak D call: TRBD2 (5 bases). Per the germline V gene, CDR1 is SGHTA and CDR2 is FQGNSA. Between the trimmed V and J ends, which lost 5 bases and 4 bases, there was a span of 15 bases. There are 15 residues in the CDR3. Here the CDR3 reads CASSQGSSLYNEQFF. The CDR3 DNA reads as TGTGCCAGCAGCCAAGGTTCTAGCCTATACAATGAGCAGTTCTTC.

This clone was observed a few times. The chain couples TRBV5-1 to TRBJ2-3; D remains unclear. The CDR3 covers 14 residues. Trimming cost V 0 bases and J 2 bases, with 7 bases left between them. Germline values: CDR1 SGHRS, CDR2 YFSETQ. The CDR3 loop is CASSLGAPTDTQYF. The DNA for the CDR3 is TGCGCCAGCAGCTTGGGGGCCCCCACAGATACGCAGTATTTT.

The chain is built from TRBV7-2 and TRBJ2-7; 7 nucleotides match TRBD1. This CDR3 has 14 amino acids. Unmatched junction bases numbered 5, after V lost 0 bases and J lost 6 bases. Looked up from germline, CDR1 is SGHTA and CDR2 is FQGNSA. The CDR3 here is CASSLAGQSSEQYF. The CDR3 DNA reads TGTGCCAGCAGCTTAGCGGGACAGTCTAGCGAGCAGTACTTC.

This chain links TRBV4-3 with TRBJ1-1, with 7 bases matching TRBD1. The ends lost 0 bases at V and 8 bases at J; junction bases unmatched: 12. CDR1 LGHNA and CDR2 YSLEER come from the germline V gene. The CDR3 spans 16 residues. CDR3 DNA sequence: TGCGCCAGCAGCCAAGACAAAGGGGGCCGGGGTTTGGAAGCTTTCTTT. Translating gives CASSQDKGGRGLEAFF.

This clone occurred a few times. This chain links TRBV7-9 with TRBJ1-5; maybe TRBD1 (6 bases). V lost 2 bases to trimming and J lost 2 bases, with 16 bases between them. CDR1 is SEHNR and CDR2 is FQNEAQ in the germline V gene (reference sequence). CDR3 length: 17 amino acids. CDR3 residues: CASSLILQGAGNQPQHF. As DNA, the CDR3 is TGTGCCAGCAGCTTAATCCTACAGGGCGCTGGCAATCAGCCCCAGCATTTT.

This clone appeared a few times. The genes are TRBV2 and TRBJ2-5; 8 bases are a match to TRBD1. The CDR3 covers 17 residues. Unmatched junction bases numbered 12, after V lost 3 bases and J lost 3 bases. Germline lookup yields CDR1 SNHLY and CDR2 FYNNEI. The CDR3 is CASSDVRGLLGEETQYF. The CDR3 DNA reads TGTGCCAGCAGTGACGTCAGGGGGCTATTAGGGGAAGAGACCCAGTACTTC.

This clone was seen only a few times. V is TRBV30 and J is TRBJ1-5, with D possibly matching TRBD1 (5 bases). The CDR3 totals 13 residues. V was shortened by 0 bases and J by 6 bases, with 9 bases between the two germline ends. Germline V gives CDR1 GTSNPN, CDR2 SVGIG (reference sequence). Written as DNA, the CDR3 is TGTGCCTGGAGTGTACAGGAGTCTCAGCCCCAGCATTTT. Protein sequence: CAWSVQESQPQHF.

This clone was seen a handful of times. The chain joins TRBV29-1 to TRBJ1-2; TRBD1 matches 9 bases. Germline V CDR1 and CDR2: SQVTM, ANQGSEA. This CDR3 is 13 amino acids long. V gave up 5 bases and J gave up 4 bases; unmatched junction bases: 5. CDR3 bases: TGCAGCGTTCGGACAGGGGATGGCTATGGCTACACCTTC. Its translation is CSVRTGDGYGYTF.

This clone has only a few counts. Here the CDR3 DNA reads TGTGCCAGCAGCGCCCTCACAGGGGGCTATGGCTACACCTTC. Its protein product is CASSALTGGYGYTF. The chain recombines TRBV14 with TRBJ1-2; 8 nucleotides align to TRBD1. Germline V gene data show CDR1 as SGHDN and CDR2 as FVKESK. The CDR3 spans 14 residues. The J segment lost 4 bases and the V segment lost 5 bases, leaving 6 bases of the junction unmatched.

This clone was counted a few times. This chain uses TRBV10-3 with TRBJ2-6, with D possibly being TRBD1 (6 bases). This CDR3 has 19 residues. Germline CDR1 ENHRY, CDR2 SYGVKD. V was shortened by 3 bases and J by 1 base, with 19 bases between the two germline ends. The CDR3 coding sequence is TGTGCCATCAGTGACTGGACAGCTAAACTTGGGTCTGGGGCCAACGTCCTGACTTTC. Translated, it gives CAISDWTAKLGSGANVLTF.

This chain links TRBV5-1 with TRBJ2-3, with 11 bases matching TRBD2. The trim removed 3 bases at V and 2 bases at J, leaving 5 bases unmatched. The CDR3 contains 16 residues. Germline V gene sequence: CDR1 SGHRS, CDR2 YFSETQ. CDR3: CASSWRTSGHTDTQYF. DNA of the CDR3: TGCGCCAGCAGCTGGAGGACTAGCGGGCACACAGATACGCAGTATTTT. The entire variable domain, with the rest obtained from reference TRBV5-1 and TRBJ2-3, is as follows: KAGVTQTPRYLIKTRGQQVTLSCSPISGHRSVSWYQQTPGQGLQFLFEYFSETQRNKGNFPGRFSGRQFSNSRSEMNVSTLELGDSALYLCASSWRTSGHTDTQYFGPGTRLTVL.

The chain couples TRBV7-2 to TRBJ1-3; D is unclear. Germline loops: CDR1 SGHTA, CDR2 FQGNSA. Trimming pared 1 base from V and 11 bases from J, leaving 12 bases between. The CDR3 is 13 residues long. The CDR3 DNA follows: TGTGCCAGCAGCTTAGGCCTCGAAGCCTCCATATATTTT. Its protein product is CASSLGLEASIYF.

The table lists this clone with many counts. The rearrangement links TRBV7-9 to TRBJ2-4, with 7 positions matching TRBD2. Per the germline V gene, CDR1 is SEHNR and CDR2 is FQNEAQ (reference sequence). The CDR3 covers 14 residues. The V and J ends lost 5 bases and 10 bases, in that order; junction bases with no gene match: 11. In DNA, the CDR3 is TGTGCCAGCAGCGTCGGGACTACCGTTCAGATTCAGTACTTC. Translation gives CASSVGTTVQIQYF.

J is TRBJ2-1 and V is TRBV4-3; a possible D gene is TRBD2 (6 bases). The ends were cut back, 1 base at V and 6 bases at J, with 10 bases in the middle. The CDR3 contains 14 residues. Germline CDR1 and CDR2: LGHNA and YSLEER. The DNA of the CDR3 is TGCGCCAGCAGCCAAGGGAGGGGAACCAATGAGCAGTTCTTC. As protein: CASSQGRGTNEQFF.

This clone has only a few counts. J is TRBJ2-1 and V is TRBV4-2, with 8 bases that match TRBD2. The junction had 3 bases not matched to a gene; V was cut back by 0 bases and J by 2 bases. Germline CDR1 LGHNA, CDR2 YNFKEQ. There are 16 residues in the CDR3. The CDR3 region is CASSQDHGGAYNEQFF. CDR3 nucleotides: TGTGCCAGCAGCCAAGATCACGGGGGGGCCTACAATGAGCAGTTCTTC.

The chain's CDR3 is CSVGQNTEAFF. In DNA form, the CDR3 reads TGCAGCGTAGGACAGAACACTGAAGCTTTCTTT. This chain joins TRBV29-1 and TRBJ1-1; D may be TRBD1 (5 bases). Trimming removed 6 bases from V and 1 base from J, with 6 bases in between. The CDR3 totals 11 residues. Germline V CDR1 and CDR2: SQVTM, ANQGSEA.

The chain carries TRBV9 and TRBJ2-1; no firm D call. CDR3 length: 13 amino acids. Germline CDR1 reads SGDLS; CDR2 reads YYNGEE. The V gene lost 3 bases and the J gene lost 5 bases, with 9 bases spanning the gap. The CDR3 spells CASSAHINNEQFF. The CDR3 nucleotides read TGTGCCAGCAGCGCCCACATAAACAATGAGCAGTTCTTC.

The chain employs TRBV2 and TRBJ2-2; no clear D. The CDR3 extends over 15 amino acids. V was clipped by 2 bases and J by 2 bases, with 9 bases between them. The germline gives CDR1 SNHLY, CDR2 FYNNEI. In DNA form, the CDR3 reads TGTGCCAGCAGTGAATTGACTGTAAACACCGGGGAGCTGTTTTTT. Its protein product is CASSELTVNTGELFF. Variable domain in full (rest from reference TRBV2 and TRBJ2-2): EPEVTQTPSHQVTQMGQEVILRCVPISNHLYFYWYRQILGQKVEFLVSFYNNEISEKSEIFDDQFSVERPDGSNFTLKIRSTKLEDSAMYFCASSELTVNTGELFFGEGSRLTVL.

A few counts support this clone. The chain links TRBV28 to TRBJ2-5; 11 nucleotides align to TRBD2. Germline-derived CDR1 and CDR2 are MDHEN and SYDVKM. The CDR3 totals 18 residues. V shed 5 bases, J shed 1 base, and the junction held 12 bases outside the gene matches. The CDR3 nucleotides read TGTGCCAGCAGTCCCCGAAGCCCTAGCGGGAGGTTCCAAGAGACCCAGTACTTC. As protein: CASSPRSPSGRFQETQYF.

This clone was counted between two and nine times. This chain connects TRBV10-3 to TRBJ1-2; 7 bases map to TRBD1. Unmatched junction bases numbered 9, after V lost 6 bases and J lost 5 bases. Germline values: CDR1 ENHRY, CDR2 SYGVKD. This CDR3 region has 14 residues. In DNA form, the CDR3 reads TGTGCCATCAGGGCCGGACAGGAAAGTTATGGCTACACCTTC. Its protein product is CAIRAGQESYGYTF.

This clone was counted only a few times. This chain connects TRBV9 to TRBJ1-2, with 7 bases matching TRBD1. The CDR3 consists of 14 residues. The germline V gene encodes CDR1 SGDLS and CDR2 YYNGEE. The V and J ends lost 5 bases and 5 bases, in that order; junction bases with no gene match: 9. The DNA for the CDR3 is TGTGCCAGCAGGCAGGGGGGAGTTGAGTATGGCTACACCTTC. Translating it yields CASRQGGVEYGYTF.

The rearrangement uses TRBV19 and TRBJ1-5, with a possible D match to TRBD1 (6 bases). Per germline, CDR1 LNHDA and CDR2 SQIVND (reference sequence). This CDR3 has 14 residues. With 5 bases removed from V and 7 bases from J, the gap between germline ends came to 15 bases. The CDR3, as DNA: TGTGCCAGTAGTCTACAGGGATCAACGCAGCCCCAGCATTTT. Translated: CASSLQGSTQPQHF.

J is TRBJ2-3 and V is TRBV6-1, with a tentative D call TRBD1 (6 bases). Looked up from germline, CDR1 is MNHNS and CDR2 is SASEGT. The CDR3 has 14 amino acids. Deletions cut 3 bases from V and 6 bases from J, with 13 bases between. The CDR3 reads CASSDPRTADTQYF. The CDR3 nucleotides are TGTGCCAGCAGTGATCCTCGGACAGCCGATACGCAGTATTTT.

This chain connects TRBV7-3 to TRBJ2-7; weak D call: TRBD2 (5 bases). The CDR3 is 15 residues long. The germline V gene encodes CDR1 SGHTA and CDR2 FQGTGA. Deletions cut 2 bases from V and 0 bases from J, with 11 bases between. The CDR3 is CASSLDVGDSYEQYF. CDR3 coding DNA: TGTGCCAGCAGCTTAGATGTGGGAGACTCCTACGAGCAGTACTTC.

This clone was recorded a few times. The chain has TRBV28 and TRBJ1-2; D is uncertain. V was trimmed by 7 bases and J by 8 bases, leaving 11 bases between them. This CDR3 is built from 11 residues. The germline gives CDR1 MDHEN, CDR2 SYDVKM. As DNA, the CDR3 is TGTGCCAGCACCGCGGCCGGGGGCTACACCTTC. Residues: CASTAAGGYTF.

The V and J genes are TRBV30 and TRBJ2-1; no clear D gene. The V gene's germline CDR1 is GTSNPN and CDR2 SVGIG (reference sequence). This CDR3 spans 14 amino acids. V lost 2 bases to trimming and J lost 1 base, with 9 bases between them. The CDR3 protein is CAWSFGSSYNEQFF. The CDR3 DNA reads as TGTGCCTGGAGTTTTGGCAGTTCCTACAATGAGCAGTTCTTC.

J is TRBJ1-6 and V is TRBV9; TRBD1 might be the D (6 bases). The germline V gene has CDR1 SGDLS and CDR2 YYNGEE. The CDR3 is 14 residues long. Trimming cost V 1 base and J 6 bases, with 8 bases left between them. The CDR3 protein is CASSVQGSNSPLHF. In DNA, the CDR3 is TGTGCCAGCAGCGTACAGGGGTCTAATTCACCCCTCCACTTT. Drawing the rest from reference TRBV9 and TRBJ1-6, the complete variable domain is DSGVTQTPKHLITATGQRVTLRCSPRSGDLSVYWYQQSLDQGLQFLIQYYNGEERAKGNILERFSAQQFPDLHSELNLSSLELGDSALYFCASSVQGSNSPLHFGNGTRLTVT.

This clone appeared a few times. V and J are TRBV13 and TRBJ2-3; 13 bases are shared with TRBD2. Trimming at V came to 5 bases and at J to 6 bases, leaving 8 bases not matched to a gene. CDR3 length equals 16 residues. The germline gives CDR1 PRHDT, CDR2 FYEKMQ (reference sequence). The CDR3 here is CASSRGTSGAPDTQYF. Written as DNA, the CDR3 is TGTGCCAGCAGCAGAGGGACTAGCGGGGCCCCGGATACGCAGTATTTT.